This T cell receptor (beta chain) was identified in a study of blood T cell repertoires in COVID-19. Sequencing used immunoSEQ multiplex PCR; TCRdb keeps in-frame clones, though not all of them. The sample has 95,000 to 150,000 clones; about 78% are singletons. Sequencing used peripheral blood. The TCR originated in a man aged 70 or older with acute or convalescent COVID-19.

CDR3 in DNA: TGTGCCAGCAAAACAGGGGACACTGAAGCTTTCTTT. This codes for CASKTGDTEAFF. The chain joins TRBV6-5 to TRBJ1-1; the match to TRBD1 covers 7 bases. CDR1 MNHEY and CDR2 SVGAGI come from the germline V gene. V trimming: 7 bases; J trimming: 3 bases; junction bases outside the gene matches: 2. The CDR3 contains 12 residues.